The rows below give T cell receptor beta chains drawn from one sample of a study of cytomegalovirus exposure and HLA in healthy donors. Data came from immunoSEQ multiplex PCR; TCRdb stores just in-frame clones and leaves some out. The top ten clones hold 1% of a sample with around 300,000 clones, 80% to 90% of them seen once. The specimen sequenced was PBMCs. The receptors come from a woman aged 18-35 years in good health and CMV-seronegative. Both conserved end residues are part of each CDR3. Each record gives: J gene, V gene, clone size, CDR3 length, D gene, CDR3 protein, CDR3 DNA. A D gene is named only where the DNA matches it firmly. Clone sizes are given selectively: once, few, many, or a class where the clone is expanded.

TRBJ2-3	TRBV19	NA	14	NA	CASSIQGGSDTQYF	TGTGCCAGTAGTATTCAGGGGGGATCAGATACGCAGTATTTT
TRBJ1-4	TRBV7-2	NA	15	NA	CASSPQLATNEKLFF	TGTGCCAGCAGCCCCCAACTTGCAACTAATGAAAAACTGTTTTTT
TRBJ2-1	TRBV10-2	NA	15	NA	CASSESREFHNEQFF	TGCGCCAGCAGTGAGTCGAGGGAGTTTCACAATGAGCAGTTCTTC
TRBJ2-1	TRBV30	NA	18	TRBD2	CAWSPRLAGGLRYNEQFF	TGTGCCTGGAGTCCTCGACTAGCGGGGGGCCTTCGTTACAATGAGCAGTTCTTC
TRBJ2-7	TRBV29-1	NA	12	NA	CSAQGQESEQYF	TGCAGCGCCCAGGGACAAGAGTCCGAGCAGTACTTC
TRBJ2-3	TRBV10-1	once	15	TRBD1	CASRMGDRLTDTQYF	TGCGCCAGCAGGATGGGGGACAGATTAACAGATACGCAGTATTTT
TRBJ1-6	TRBV19	NA	15	NA	CASSAWTATNSPLHF	TGTGCCAGTAGTGCTTGGACAGCCACCAATTCACCCCTCCACTTT
TRBJ2-7	TRBV5-1	NA	15	TRBD2	CASSPWGTRHYEQYF	TGCGCCAGCAGCCCCTGGGGGACTAGACACTACGAGCAGTACTTC
TRBJ2-1	TRBV30	NA	20	NA	CAWSVLYGRGTPRGTNEQFF	TGTGCCTGGAGTGTACTGTACGGCAGGGGGACTCCAAGGGGGACTAATGAGCAGTTCTTC
TRBJ2-5	TRBV6-1	NA	15	TRBD2	CASSEDPGRGETQYF	TGTGCCAGCAGTGAAGATCCAGGGCGGGGGGAGACCCAGTACTTC